This entry lists 6 T cell receptor beta chains sequenced from one sample in a study of blood T cell repertoires in COVID-19. The protocol was immunoSEQ multiplex PCR, while the TCRdb copy is restricted to in-frame clones and leaves out a portion. The data contain around 280,000 clones, approximately 88% of them seen just once; the ten biggest clones take up 6% to 6.5%. Source material: PBMCs or T cells enriched from blood (not recorded which). These receptors were collected from a woman in her forties who had recovered from COVID-19.

The chain is built from TRBV19 and TRBJ1-5; 10 bases fit TRBD1. V gave up 9 bases and J gave up 0 bases; unmatched junction bases: 11. This CDR3 is 17 amino acids long. Germline lookup yields CDR1 LNHDA and CDR2 SQIVND (reference sequence). This CDR3 is CARPSYRDRGSNQPQHF. The CDR3 DNA sequence: TGTGCCAGGCCATCCTACCGGGACAGGGGTAGCAATCAGCCCCAGCATTTT.

The chain is built from TRBV3-1 (or the pseudogene TRBV3-2) and TRBJ2-3; 8 bases match TRBD2. With V trimmed by 4 bases and J by 1 base, 7 bases remained unmatched. Germline CDR1 reads LGHDT; CDR2 reads YNNKEL (reference sequence). CDR3 length: 16 residues. The CDR3 region has the DNA TGTGCCAGCAGCCCCAAACCGGGACTAGGCACAGATACGCAGTATTTT. Protein product: CASSPKPGLGTDTQYF.

This rearrangement joins TRBV15 to TRBJ1-1; the D is unclear. Germline assignment: CDR1 LNHNV and CDR2 YYDKDF (reference sequence). The CDR3 length is 15 residues. V was clipped by 2 bases and J by 7 bases, with 17 bases between them. This CDR3 is CATSRPTRGGNEAFF. The CDR3 DNA sequence: TGTGCCACCAGCAGACCAACCCGGGGAGGAAATGAAGCTTTCTTT.

The rearrangement links TRBV7-2 to TRBJ1-1; no definite D call. The germline V and J ends were trimmed by 1 base and 0 bases, with 9 bases remaining between them. CDR1 and CDR2 from the germline V gene are SGHTA and FQGNSA. This CDR3 is built from 15 residues. For the CDR3, the DNA is TGTGCCAGCAGCTTAGTGCCTAGCATGAACACTGAAGCTTTCTTT. It is translated as CASSLVPSMNTEAFF.

The chain combines TRBV28 with TRBJ2-1; perhaps TRBD1 as D (7 bases). V was cut by 5 bases and J by 6 bases, with 17 bases left in between. Germline CDR1 and CDR2: MDHEN and SYDVKM. This CDR3 is built from 15 residues. In DNA form, the CDR3 reads TGTGCCAGCAGTCCGTCGGGCAGGGGGGTCAATGAGCAGTTCTTC. This translates into CASSPSGRGVNEQFF.

The V gene is TRBV2, the J gene TRBJ1-5, with TRBD1 matching 7 bases. V gave up 7 bases and J gave up 1 base; unmatched junction bases: 4. The V gene's germline CDR1 is SNHLY and CDR2 FYNNEI. This CDR3 is built from 14 residues. The CDR3 loop is CASTRQGSNQPQHF. DNA for the CDR3: TGTGCCAGCACCCGACAGGGCAGCAATCAGCCCCAGCATTTT.